The 13 T cell receptor beta chains below all came from one sample that was sequenced in a study of blood T cell repertoires in COVID-19. The table came from immunoSEQ multiplex PCR; TCRdb's copy has only in-frame clones and leaves some out. In the table there are about 130,000 clones, around 86% of which are singletons. Sequenced: peripheral blood. Every receptor here comes from an elderly woman with acute or convalescent COVID-19.

The chain combines TRBV29-1 with TRBJ1-2; weak D call: TRBD1 (5 bases). CDR1 SQVTM and CDR2 ANQGSEA come from the germline V gene. The CDR3 totals 14 residues. Trimming cost V 7 bases and J 2 bases, with 17 bases left between them. This chain's CDR3 is CSASRAVGNYGYTF. CDR3 coding DNA: TGCAGCGCCAGCAGGGCAGTAGGGAACTATGGCTACACCTTC.

The rearrangement joins TRBV5-1 to TRBJ2-7; possible D gene TRBD1, 6 bases. The CDR3 is made up of 15 amino acids. Germline lookup yields CDR1 SGHRS and CDR2 YFSETQ. Trimming pared 1 base from V and 0 bases from J, leaving 11 bases between. CDR3 residues: CASSLLQGPSYEQYF. The CDR3, as DNA: TGCGCCAGCAGCTTGTTGCAGGGGCCCTCCTACGAGCAGTACTTC.

A single count supports this clone. V usage is TRBV7-9 and J usage is TRBJ2-5; no clear D gene. V dropped 2 bases and J dropped 5 bases, with 15 bases sitting between them. Germline V gene lookup returns CDR1 SEHNR and CDR2 FQNEAQ (reference sequence). The CDR3 is 15 amino acids. CDR3 sequence reads: CASSLSISARETQYF. The CDR3, as DNA: TGTGCCAGCAGCTTATCGATTTCTGCCAGGGAGACCCAGTACTTC. The variable domain in full, with the rest retrieved from reference TRBV7-9 and TRBJ2-5, is DTGVSQNPRHKITKRGQNVTFRCDPISEHNRLYWYRQTLGQGPEFLTYFQNEAQLEKSRLLSDRFSAERPKGSFSTLEIQRTEQGDSAMYLCASSLSISARETQYFGPGTRLLVL.

This clone was counted between two and nine times. CDR3 sequence (DNA): TGTGCCAGCAGCCAAAGGAGAGCAACTAATGAAAAACTGTTTTTT. It is translated as CASSQRRATNEKLFF. The rearrangement links TRBV14 to TRBJ1-4; no clear D. The CDR3 has 15 amino acids. Between the trimmed V and J ends, which lost 2 bases and 0 bases, there was a span of 7 bases. The germline V gene encodes CDR1 SGHDN and CDR2 FVKESK.

The gene calls are TRBV4-2 and TRBJ2-4; the match to TRBD1 covers 8 bases. This CDR3 region has 15 residues. V shed 5 bases, J shed 4 bases, and the junction held 7 bases outside the gene matches. In germline, CDR1 is LGHNA, CDR2 YNFKEQ. This CDR3 is CASSYEGQAKNIQYF. CDR3 coding DNA: TGTGCCAGCAGCTACGAGGGACAGGCGAAAAACATTCAGTACTTC.

This clone was recorded once. The chain joins TRBV9 to TRBJ1-1; D is undetermined. The CDR3 is made up of 14 amino acids. V dropped 0 bases and J dropped 10 bases, with 16 bases sitting between them. CDR1 is SGDLS, CDR2 YYNGEE, per germline. In nucleotides, the CDR3 is TGTGCCAGCAGCGTAGCGGCGGGAGACCGGAGAGCTTTCTTT. Its translation: CASSVAAGDRRAFF.

This clone was seen a single time. V usage is TRBV7-9 and J usage is TRBJ1-6, with a weak D call TRBD1 (5 bases). Germline loops: CDR1 SEHNR, CDR2 FQNEAQ (reference sequence). CDR3 length: 16 amino acids. Trimming pared 5 bases from V and 0 bases from J, leaving 11 bases between. CDR3 sequence: CASSRDSSSYNSPLHF. The CDR3 nucleotides are TGTGCCAGCAGCCGGGACTCAAGCTCCTATAATTCACCCCTCCACTTT. The variable domain in full, completed from reference TRBV7-9 and TRBJ1-6, reads DTGVSQNPRHKITKRGQNVTFRCDPISEHNRLYWYRQTLGQGPEFLTYFQNEAQLEKSRLLSDRFSAERPKGSFSTLEIQRTEQGDSAMYLCASSRDSSSYNSPLHFGNGTRLTVT.

V usage is TRBV6-5 and J usage is TRBJ2-3; D perhaps matches TRBD1 (5 bases). V dropped 8 bases and J dropped 2 bases, with 17 bases sitting between them. Per germline, CDR1 MNHEY and CDR2 SVGAGI. There are 15 residues in the CDR3. DNA of the CDR3: TGTGCCAGCCGCAGCTGGGGCGATAACACAGATACGCAGTATTTT. This gives the protein CASRSWGDNTDTQYF.

V and J are TRBV7-2 and TRBJ1-2; 8 positions match TRBD1. J lost 8 bases, V lost 2 bases, and 4 bases had no gene match. CDR3 length: 13 amino acids. Germline assignment: CDR1 SGHTA and CDR2 FQGNSA. CDR3 nucleotides: TGTGCCAGCAGCTTATTTGGGACAGGAGGCTACACCTTC. Protein sequence: CASSLFGTGGYTF.

This sequence joins TRBV18 and TRBJ1-6; D perhaps matches TRBD1 (6 bases). This CDR3 is built from 16 residues. CDR1 and CDR2 from the germline V gene are KGHSH and LQKENI. Trimming shortened V by 4 bases and J by 6 bases, and 16 bases separated the two germline ends. CDR3 nucleotide sequence: TGTGCCAGCTCACTCAACGACAGGAATCTTAATTCACCCCTCCACTTT. Protein product: CASSLNDRNLNSPLHF. Full variable domain (missing parts from reference TRBV18 and TRBJ1-6): NAGVMQNPRHLVRRRGQEARLRCSPMKGHSHVYWYRQLPEEGLKFMVYLQKENIIDESGMPKERFSAEFPKEGPSILRIQQVVRGDSAAYFCASSLNDRNLNSPLHFGNGTRLTVT.

The V call is TRBV6-5, the J call TRBJ2-7, with a weak D call TRBD2 (5 bases). V was clipped by 2 bases and J by 13 bases, with 12 bases between them. The CDR3 is 11 residues long. CDR1 MNHEY and CDR2 SVGAGI come from the germline V gene. CDR3 residues: CASSYVGVRYF. The CDR3 region has the DNA TGTGCCAGCAGTTACGTCGGGGTCAGATACTTC.

CDR3: CASSSGLAGYETQYF. As DNA, the CDR3 is TGCGCCAGCAGCTCAGGACTAGCGGGCTATGAGACCCAGTACTTC. V is TRBV5-1 and J is TRBJ2-5, with 11 nucleotides matching TRBD2. The germline V gene encodes CDR1 SGHRS and CDR2 YFSETQ. The ends lost 3 bases at V and 5 bases at J; junction bases unmatched: 6. The CDR3 runs 15 residues.

V and J are TRBV19 and TRBJ1-5; TRBD1 might be the D (5 bases). Trimming shortened V by 6 bases and J by 0 bases, and 9 bases separated the two germline ends. Looked up from germline, CDR1 is LNHDA and CDR2 is SQIVND (reference sequence). CDR3 length equals 14 residues. The CDR3 bases are TGTGCCAGTAGAGGGGATTATAGCAATCAGCCCCAGCATTTT. It yields the protein CASRGDYSNQPQHF.